This TCR beta chain was recorded in a study of radiotherapy plus CTLA-4 blockade in lung cancer. Trimming pared 2 bases from V and 3 bases from J, leaving 14 bases between. This CDR3 is 16 amino acids long. CDR1 and CDR2 from the germline V gene are MDHEN and SYDVKM. Study-wide findings and caveats: Clones derived from tumor TCRs expanded in blood after radiotherapy plus ipilimumab. Increased serum interferon-beta after radiation also reportedly predicted response strongly.

Alongside CTLA-4 blockade with ipilimumab, patients with chemo-refractory metastatic non-small-cell lung cancer received focal radiation. The method was immunoSEQ multiplex PCR; TCRdb's version includes in-frame clones alone and lacks a portion of them. The sample consists of about 97,000 clones, around 79% of them appearing once. This clone was found a few times. The antigen is not known. The gene calls are TRBV28 and TRBJ2-1, with D uncertain. The input for sequencing was peripheral blood, taken from a patient treated with radiotherapy plus ipilimumab. The origin of this receptor is a human donor with non-small cell lung cancer who had a partial response to radiotherapy plus ipilimumab. Some clones in this sample may be carry-over from other donors' samples. DNA of the CDR3: TGTGCCAGCAGTTTAGGAGTGGGTGAGGTCTACAATGAGCAGTTCTTC. The encoded protein is CASSLGVGEVYNEQFF.